The entry that follows covers one TCR beta chain sequence. Its antigen is currently not known. The input lacks base qualities; no much larger clone sits a single base away. The cohort was made up of 666 healthy bone marrow donors. All cohort members were sampled while nominally healthy, although unrecorded immune exposures were likely present. The donor was CMV seronegative and was included in the group of a few hundred seronegative cohort members. A peripheral blood sample was collected from each donor, and TCR beta sequencing was performed on peripheral blood mononuclear cells. Genomic DNA extraction from the blood cell samples was performed with the Qiagen DNeasy Blood Extraction Kit. The receptor library was made with the immunoSEQ multiplex PCR assay. A mixture of 60 forward primers for TCR Vbeta segments and 13 reverse primers for TCR Jbeta segments was used in the multiplex PCR. The CDR3 region of rearranged TCR beta genes was amplified from genomic DNA with a multiplex PCR assay. The amplified TCR beta libraries were sequenced on the Illumina HiSeq System as 87-base-pair reads. The study's own analysis went as follows. In a later analysis, about 80 million unique TCR beta chains were counted across the approximately 620 repertoires, and roughly 10 million of these chains were shared by at least two donors. A nearest-neighbor algorithm error-corrected the raw reads and collapsed the reads into unique sequences, merging closely related sequences to remove PCR and sequencing errors. To assign V, D and J gene segments, CDR3 sequences were aligned to IMGT reference sequences. For a sequence to be retained, a match of at least six nucleotides to both a V gene segment and a J gene segment was required. Rearrangements were called productive when the CDR3 lacked stop codons and stayed in frame with V and J; all others were non-productive. CDR3 was defined by IMGT convention, running from the second conserved V-encoded cysteine to the conserved J-encoded phenylalanine. Sequences without an unambiguous match to a single V gene segment were excluded from the earlier analysis of about 640 of the donors. An earlier analysis of 450 to 650 of the donors called V segments functional above 56.7% productive rearrangements and segregating when the between-donor standard deviation exceeded 5%. To diagnose cytomegalovirus status from the catalog of TCR beta chain sequences, a statistical classification framework was built. A later analysis assigned V and J genes by comparing TCR nucleotide sequences with IMGT/GENE-DB human TR gene sequences. Using the TCRdist pipeline, a later analysis assigned CDR3 sequences along with most-parsimonious VDJ recombination scenarios. A later analysis defined each TCR beta chain by its CDR3 amino acid sequence plus V-gene family, and excluded reads lacking a unique V-gene family. A later analysis removed roughly 590 highly shared, low-generation-probability nucleotide sequences to deal with suspected cross-contamination and a sequencing artifact. For each public chain, a later analysis derived a clonal expansion index from normalized ranks of inferred template counts within each repertoire. In a later analysis, generation probabilities were computed using a VDJ recombination model fitted to out-of-frame rearrangements, and the results were checked against IGoR. Hypergeometric tests were used in a later analysis to score TCR-TCR, TCR-HLA and TCR-CMV co-occurrence, with a repertoire-size bias correction applied to the TCR pairs. To estimate false discovery rates, a later analysis permuted the HLA or CMV assignments 20 times. In a later analysis, co-occurring TCRs were grouped using DBSCAN, and TCRdist sequence similarity was added for clustering within HLA-allele-positive subsets. For co-occurrence clustering, repertoires with fewer than 30,000 or more than 120,000 public chains were excluded, along with about five repertoires with anomalous nucleotide sharing. TCRdb retrieved this table from immuneACCESS and kept in-frame rearrangements only. Not all clones are present; in checked studies, unresolved V genes account for under half, and no reason is known for the remainder. V and J calls and clone size follow that table, whereas D and trimming were derived from the DNA. Across this sample there are about 200,000 clones, with around 80% seen only once. The ten largest account for 2.9% of the sample.

Ends trimmed: V by 6 bases, J by 7 bases; bases unmatched to a gene: 7. CDR1 SNHLY and CDR2 FYNNEI were looked up in the germline V gene. From its cysteine to its phenylalanine, the CDR3 spans 14 amino acids. Only CDR3 DNA is held: 42 bases, read in frame from base 1. The record originates from a study of cytomegalovirus exposure and HLA in healthy donors (dated by TCRdb to the late 2010s). At the level of the whole study: According to an earlier analysis of around 600 of the donors, about 179 million T cells yielded 95 million to 140 million unique TCR beta sequences and 276 Gb of sequence data. An early release that covered roughly 600 HLA-typed donors contained approximately 320 gigabases of sequencing data and tens of millions of unique TCR sequences. The aim of the study was to test whether cataloging public T cell receptors could identify signatures of past pathogen exposure. Rather than using new phenotypic data, the later analysis identified candidate immune exposures from TCR beta sequences and from how often those sequences occurred across donors. Several DR-DQ haplotypes were handled as single units for association and clustering, since linkage in the cohort was strong. Along with the approximately 600-subject first cohort, a separate validation cohort of more than 90 different subjects was used. High-throughput TCR immunosequencing, statistical association of individual TCRs with disease status, and machine learning were combined to predict cytomegalovirus infection status. Class I and class II HLA loci were covered by the typing at four-digit resolution. A later analysis re-analyzed previously published TCR beta repertoires from about 600 donors and added high-resolution HLA genotyping to study TCR occurrence patterns. Of the roughly 410 genotyped donors, roughly 80% were placed in the genetic ancestry cluster associated with self-reported Caucasian donors. A later genetic analysis used genome-wide SNP genotypes for about three fifths of the 666 donors, treating that subset as a discovery cohort. On average, around 240,000 unique TCR beta nucleotide sequences were sequenced per donor among 398 genotyped donors of the cohort, with roughly 19% of those sequences being non-productive. The T cell repertoires of some 700 subjects were profiled by immunosequencing and related to cytomegalovirus serostatus. Every repertoire in the discovery cohort had been generated on one and the same sequencing platform. Typing coverage differed by locus: A, B, C, DRB1 and DQB1 were typed in roughly 629-630 donors, DQA1 in 500 to 550, DPA1 in nearly 610, and DPB1 in about 450. An earlier analysis of roughly 600 of the donors used high-throughput TCR beta sequencing to judge whether each TCR beta V gene segment behaved as functional or pseudogenic. Donor age, sex, ethnicity and CMV serostatus were compiled together with the repertoire data.

Summary of the overall study and its limitations: The presence/absence analyses assumed that sequencing depth was roughly uniform across donors, and that assumption may not be true. A total of fewer than 200 TCR beta chains were listed by the study as associated with cytomegalovirus. Compared with equally common non-associated chains, HLA-associated TCR beta chains in a later analysis were more clonally expanded and had lower generation probabilities. A group of highly shared sequence variants was considered likely to be a technical artifact of the sequencing pipeline. Across donors, most TCR sequences were observed very rarely, whereas some public TCRs were present in many individuals. In a later analysis, several top co-occurrence clusters were reported to appear linked to parvovirus B19, influenza, CMV and Epstein-Barr virus. For the cohort, immune exposure information was limited to CMV serostatus. Because HLA typing was missing for some donors at each locus, association tests included only the typed subset. Because the 87-base-pair reads could not distinguish some IMGT-functional V segments, including TRBV6-2 and TRBV6-3, those segments were excluded. Because counts were too low, about 18 rarely observed V segments, including chromosome 9 orphons, were excluded from the earlier analysis of 587 of the donors. A further reported finding was that TCR beta sequences accurately predicted the HLA-A and HLA-B alleles for most subjects in the first cohort. Specific HLA alleles were associated with over 15,000 TCR beta sequences at a false discovery rate of 0.05 in a later analysis. According to a later analysis, most CMV-associated TCR beta chains appeared to be HLA-restricted, and the HLA associations seemed to be driven largely by CMV exposure. In both the original and validation cohorts, the classifier was reported to diagnose cytomegalovirus status with high specificity and sensitivity. When HLA alleles, especially DR and DQ, strongly co-occurred, attributing TCR associations to individual alleles was difficult. The authors suggested that the approach could potentially be generalized to other disease states and immunological phenotypes. Broadly in line with IMGT annotations, most TCR beta V segments showed up in productive rearrangements about 90% or about 30% of the time in an earlier analysis of several hundred of the donors. Only TCR beta chains were sequenced in this cohort, and the absence of alpha or paired-chain data limited detectable features. According to a later analysis, TCR association rates differed among HLA loci, with DRB1 alleles showing the most associated TCRs and HLA-C alleles showing the fewest. Three of the identified cytomegalovirus-associated TCR beta chains were confirmed in vitro to be specific for cytomegalovirus antigens. A later genetic analysis associated a missense DCLRE1C variant with V-gene and J-gene trimming of TCR beta chains, and an independent cohort replicated the association. Correlated functional status among segregating V segments might reflect linkage disequilibrium, but an unknown experimental factor could not be ruled out. In a later genetic analysis, fewer N-insertions in productive TCRs were reported among donors in an Asian-associated ancestry cluster than the roughly 670-donor mean.

The sequenced sample consisted of PBMCs. The chain is assembled from TRBV2 and TRBJ1-3, and 9 bases in between align with TRBD1. The TCR originated in a man younger than 40 in good health and CMV-seronegative. CDR3 sequence: CASRPGTGLNTIYF. The nucleotide sequence reads TGTGCCAGCAGACCCGGGACAGGGTTGAACACCATATATTTT. Extended through the reference TRBV2 and TRBJ1-3 proteins, this CDR3 yields the full variable domain: EPEVTQTPSHQVTQMGQEVILRCVPISNHLYFYWYRQILGQKVEFLVSFYNNEISEKSEIFDDQFSVERPDGSNFTLKIRSTKLEDSAMYFCASRPGTGLNTIYFGEGSWLTVV.